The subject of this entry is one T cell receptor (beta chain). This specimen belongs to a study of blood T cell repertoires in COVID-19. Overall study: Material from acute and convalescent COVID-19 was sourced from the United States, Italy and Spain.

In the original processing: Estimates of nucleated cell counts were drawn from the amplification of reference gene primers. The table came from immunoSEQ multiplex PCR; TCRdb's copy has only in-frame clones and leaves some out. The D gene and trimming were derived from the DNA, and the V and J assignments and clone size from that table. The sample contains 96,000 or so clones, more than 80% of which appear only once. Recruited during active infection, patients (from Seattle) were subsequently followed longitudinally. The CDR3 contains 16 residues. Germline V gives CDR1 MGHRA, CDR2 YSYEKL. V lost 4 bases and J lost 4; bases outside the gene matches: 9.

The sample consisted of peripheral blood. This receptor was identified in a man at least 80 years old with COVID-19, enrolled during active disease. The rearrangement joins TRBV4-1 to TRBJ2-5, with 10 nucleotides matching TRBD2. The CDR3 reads CASSRGNRLAGETQYF. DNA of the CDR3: TGCGCCAGCAGCCGCGGGAATAGACTAGCGGGAGAGACCCAGTACTTC.